The sequence of this T cell receptor (beta chain) was determined in a study of cytomegalovirus exposure and HLA in healthy donors. Here immunoSEQ multiplex PCR was the method, and the copy in TCRdb shows in-frame clones only, minus some. The table lists under 250,000 clones, around nine tenths of them singletons. The CDR3 consists of 17 residues. Trimming pared 0 bases from V and 0 bases from J, leaving 12 bases between. Germline V gives CDR1 MGHRA, CDR2 YSYEKL. Sequenced input: PBMCs. The chain links TRBV4-1 to TRBJ1-3; D is unclear. This clonotype was obtained from a woman under 30 in good health and CMV-seronegative. The DNA of the CDR3 is TGCGCCAGCAGCCAAGAACCCCACGGTTACTCTGGAAACACCATATATTTT. It specifies CASSQEPHGYSGNTIYF.